This T cell receptor (beta chain) is from a study of T cells in women clearing cervical HPV infection. Study-wide results and caveats: Combining TCR richness with V gene abundances gave around 0.83 AUC. Cases carried less TRBV6-7 than controls: approximately 0.1% versus 0.16%. CIN3+ cases had significantly higher TCR repertoire richness than controls, but evenness did not differ.

Trimming removed 0 bases from V and 6 bases from J, with 13 bases in between. This CDR3 has 15 amino acids. In germline, CDR1 is SGHTA, CDR2 FQGTGA. Sequencing was performed with immunoSEQ multiplex PCR; in TCRdb, only in-frame clones are kept and a portion is missing. This sample's table reports tens of thousands of clones. As to this clone: No antigen is known for it. The read falls 3 residues short of the CDR3 end, and the missing part is taken from the germline J gene.

The sample was blood buffy coat. This clonotype was obtained from a woman between 18 and 69 years old with a cervical HPV16 infection that either progressed to CIN3+ or cleared (not recorded which). The J gene is TRBJ2-3, the V gene TRBV7-3; maybe TRBD2 (6 bases). The covered CDR3 bases are TGTGCCAGCAGCTTAACGGGACTCCAGACCGATACG. Translation gives CASSLTGLQTDT. The CDR3, in full, reads CASSLTGLQTDTQYF.